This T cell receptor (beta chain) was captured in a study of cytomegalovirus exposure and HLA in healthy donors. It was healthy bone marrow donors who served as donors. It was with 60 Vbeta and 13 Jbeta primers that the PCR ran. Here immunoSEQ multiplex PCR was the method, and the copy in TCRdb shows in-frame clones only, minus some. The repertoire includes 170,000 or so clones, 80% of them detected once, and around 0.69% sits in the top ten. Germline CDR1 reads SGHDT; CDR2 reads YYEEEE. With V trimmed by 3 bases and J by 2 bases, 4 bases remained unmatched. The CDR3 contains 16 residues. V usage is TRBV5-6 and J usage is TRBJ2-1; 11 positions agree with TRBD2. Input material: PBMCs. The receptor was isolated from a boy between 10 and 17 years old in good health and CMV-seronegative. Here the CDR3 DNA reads TGTGCCAGCAGCTCACTAGCGGGGGAGACCTACAATGAGCAGTTCTTC. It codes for CASSSLAGETYNEQFF.